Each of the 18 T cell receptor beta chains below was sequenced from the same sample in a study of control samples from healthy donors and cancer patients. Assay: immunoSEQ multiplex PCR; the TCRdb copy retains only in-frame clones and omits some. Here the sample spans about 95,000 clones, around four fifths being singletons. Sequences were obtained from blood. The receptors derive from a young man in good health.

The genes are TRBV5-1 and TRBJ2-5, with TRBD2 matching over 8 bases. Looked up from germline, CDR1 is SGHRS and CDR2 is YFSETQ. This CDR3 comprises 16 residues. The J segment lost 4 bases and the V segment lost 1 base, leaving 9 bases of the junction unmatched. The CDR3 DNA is TGCGCCAGCAGCTTGTCGGGGGGGCCAGTTGGAGAGACCCAGTACTTC. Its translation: CASSLSGGPVGETQYF.

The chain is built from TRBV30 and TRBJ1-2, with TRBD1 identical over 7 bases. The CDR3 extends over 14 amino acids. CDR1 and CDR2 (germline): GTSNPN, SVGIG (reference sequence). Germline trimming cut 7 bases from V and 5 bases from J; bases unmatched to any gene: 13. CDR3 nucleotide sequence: TGTGCCTTTTCTCGGACAGGAAAGACGTATGGCTACACCTTC. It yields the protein CAFSRTGKTYGYTF.

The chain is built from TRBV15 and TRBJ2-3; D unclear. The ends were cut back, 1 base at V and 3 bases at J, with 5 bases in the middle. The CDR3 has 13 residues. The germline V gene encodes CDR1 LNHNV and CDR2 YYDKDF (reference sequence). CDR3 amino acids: CATSRVQTDTQYF. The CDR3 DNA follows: TGTGCCACCAGCAGAGTGCAGACAGATACGCAGTATTTT.

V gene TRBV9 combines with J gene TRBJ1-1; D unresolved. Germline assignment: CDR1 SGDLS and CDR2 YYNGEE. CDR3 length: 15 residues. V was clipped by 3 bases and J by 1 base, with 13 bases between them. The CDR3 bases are TGTGCCAGCAGCGGATCCGCAATAGGGAACACTGAAGCTTTCTTT. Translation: CASSGSAIGNTEAFF.

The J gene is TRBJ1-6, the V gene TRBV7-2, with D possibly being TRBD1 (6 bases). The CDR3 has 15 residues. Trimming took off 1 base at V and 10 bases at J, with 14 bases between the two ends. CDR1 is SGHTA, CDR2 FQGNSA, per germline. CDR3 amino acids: CASSLVGSGVSPLHF. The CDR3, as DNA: TGTGCCAGCAGCTTAGTCGGGTCAGGGGTCTCACCCCTCCACTTT.

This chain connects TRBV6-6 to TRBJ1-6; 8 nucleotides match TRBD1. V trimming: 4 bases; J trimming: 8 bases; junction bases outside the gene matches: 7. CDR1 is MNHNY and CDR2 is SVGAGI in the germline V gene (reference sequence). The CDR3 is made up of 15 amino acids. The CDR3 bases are TGTGCCAGCAGTTTAACAGGGGGGAGAGATTCACCCCTCCACTTT. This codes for CASSLTGGRDSPLHF.

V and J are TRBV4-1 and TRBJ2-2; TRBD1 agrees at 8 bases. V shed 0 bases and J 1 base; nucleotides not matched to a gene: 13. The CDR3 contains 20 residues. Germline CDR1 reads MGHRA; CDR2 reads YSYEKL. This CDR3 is CASSQEFPQGAFLNTGELFF. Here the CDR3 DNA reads TGCGCCAGCAGCCAAGAATTCCCCCAGGGGGCCTTTTTGAACACCGGGGAGCTGTTTTTT.

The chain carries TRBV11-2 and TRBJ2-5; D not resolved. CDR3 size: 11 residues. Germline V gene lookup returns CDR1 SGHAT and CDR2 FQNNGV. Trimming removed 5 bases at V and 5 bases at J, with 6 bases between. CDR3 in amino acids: CASSVGETQYF. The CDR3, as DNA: TGTGCCAGCAGCGTCGGGGAGACCCAGTACTTC.

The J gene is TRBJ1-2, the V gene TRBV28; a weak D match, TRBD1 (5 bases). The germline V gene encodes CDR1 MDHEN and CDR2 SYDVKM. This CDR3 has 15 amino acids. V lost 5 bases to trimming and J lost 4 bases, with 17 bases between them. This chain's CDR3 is CASSHLRDAGYGYTF. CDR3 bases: TGTGCCAGCAGTCACCTCCGGGACGCTGGCTATGGCTACACCTTC.

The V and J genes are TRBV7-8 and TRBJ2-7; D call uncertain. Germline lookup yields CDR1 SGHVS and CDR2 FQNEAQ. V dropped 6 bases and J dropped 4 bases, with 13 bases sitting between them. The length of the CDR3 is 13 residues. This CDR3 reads CASSRKVPYEQYF. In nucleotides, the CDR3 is TGTGCCAGCAGTCGTAAGGTGCCGTACGAGCAGTACTTC. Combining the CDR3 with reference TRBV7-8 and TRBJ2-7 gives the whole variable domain GAGVSQSPRYKVAKRGQDVALRCDPISGHVSLFWYQQALGQGPEFLTYFQNEAQLDKSGLPSDRFFAERPEGSVSTLKIQRTQQEDSAVYLCASSRKVPYEQYFGPGTRLTVT.

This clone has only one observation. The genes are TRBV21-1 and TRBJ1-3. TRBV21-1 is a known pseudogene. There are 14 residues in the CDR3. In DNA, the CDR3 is TGTGCCAGAGGAACTCGGTTCTCTGGAAACACCATATATTTT. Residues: CARGTRFSGNTIYF.

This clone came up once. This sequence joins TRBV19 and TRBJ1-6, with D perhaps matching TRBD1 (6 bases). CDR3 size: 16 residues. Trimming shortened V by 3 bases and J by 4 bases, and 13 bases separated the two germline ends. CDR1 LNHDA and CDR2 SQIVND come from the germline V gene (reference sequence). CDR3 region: CASSIGYRVYNSPLHF. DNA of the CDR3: TGTGCCAGTAGTATCGGTTACAGGGTTTATAATTCACCCCTCCACTTT.

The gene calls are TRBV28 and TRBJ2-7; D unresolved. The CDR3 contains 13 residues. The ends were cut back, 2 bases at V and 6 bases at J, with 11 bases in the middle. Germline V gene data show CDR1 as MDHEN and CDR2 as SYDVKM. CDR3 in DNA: TGTGCCAGCAGTTTAGATCAGGATCTCGAGCAGTACTTC. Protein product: CASSLDQDLEQYF.

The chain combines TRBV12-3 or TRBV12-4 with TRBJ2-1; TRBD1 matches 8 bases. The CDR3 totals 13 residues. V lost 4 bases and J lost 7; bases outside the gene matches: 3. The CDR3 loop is CASSWDRRNEQFF. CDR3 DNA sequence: TGTGCCAGCAGTTGGGACAGGAGGAATGAGCAGTTCTTC.

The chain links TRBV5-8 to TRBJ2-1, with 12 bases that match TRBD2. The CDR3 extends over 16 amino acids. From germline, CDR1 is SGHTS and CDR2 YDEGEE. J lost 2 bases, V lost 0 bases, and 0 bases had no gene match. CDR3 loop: CASSLGLAGAYNEQFF. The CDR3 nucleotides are TGTGCCAGCAGCTTGGGACTAGCGGGGGCCTACAATGAGCAGTTCTTC.

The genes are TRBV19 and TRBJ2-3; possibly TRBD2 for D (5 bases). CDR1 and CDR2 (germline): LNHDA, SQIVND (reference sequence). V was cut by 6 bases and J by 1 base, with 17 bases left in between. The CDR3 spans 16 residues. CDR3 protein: CASSVRTGSGTDTQYF. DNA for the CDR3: TGTGCCAGTAGCGTCCGTACGGGAAGCGGCACAGATACGCAGTATTTT.

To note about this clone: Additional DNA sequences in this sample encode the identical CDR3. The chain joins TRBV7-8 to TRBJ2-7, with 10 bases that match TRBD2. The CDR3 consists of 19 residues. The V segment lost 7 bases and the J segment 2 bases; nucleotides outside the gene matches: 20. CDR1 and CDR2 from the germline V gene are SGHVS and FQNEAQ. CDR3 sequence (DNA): TGTGCCAGCATCAAGACCCTCGCGGGGGGCAGCGGGGGGGCCTACGAGCAGTACTTC. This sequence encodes CASIKTLAGGSGGAYEQYF.

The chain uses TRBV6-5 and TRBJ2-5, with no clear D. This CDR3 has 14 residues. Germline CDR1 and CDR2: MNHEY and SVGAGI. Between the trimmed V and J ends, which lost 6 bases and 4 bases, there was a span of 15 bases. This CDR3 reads CASSHPPVAETQYF. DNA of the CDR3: TGTGCCAGCAGCCACCCCCCAGTAGCAGAGACCCAGTACTTC.